The subject of this entry is one T cell receptor (beta chain). The target antigen is unknown. The input was 500 ng total RNA; TCR beta cDNA was made from it with a constant-region primer. TCR beta libraries came from three nested multiplex PCR rounds using slightly modified ARM-PCR. Rounds one and two of PCR, each of roughly 10 cycles, were primed with TRBV1-TRBV30 forward primers and a C-beta reverse primer. TCRdb analysed the multiplex PCR reads with MiXCR anew, one entry per CDR3 protein. Altogether 20,000 to 25,000 distinct CDR3 sequences are present, 75% to 80% being singletons, with the ten largest covering about 40%. The record originates from a study of tumor-infiltrating lymphocytes in primary liver carcinoma. Findings and limits, study-wide: In tumor-adjacent and tumor-blood pairs, overlap was lower than in tumor region pairs. Tumor samples exhibited a significantly greater top-250-clone fraction than blood samples (p = 0.039). Presence in all five tumor regions was observed for only about 7-25% of top clones.

From roughly 20-30 mg of unsorted bulk tissue, DNA and RNA were co-extracted together. Trimming pared 2 bases from V and 6 bases from J, leaving 19 bases between. Germline CDR1 SEHNR, CDR2 FQNEAQ (reference sequence). This CDR3 has 16 amino acids. This receptor was identified in a woman aged 25 to 39 with primary liver carcinoma and hepatitis B virus infection. Sequencing input: liver tumor tissue from sampling region 1. Subset reported: tumor region T1, superior pole. J is TRBJ1-2 and V is TRBV7-9; D not resolved. The CDR3 DNA follows: TGTGCCAGCAGCTTAACGTCCCGAGGCCAGACGGATGGCTACACCTTC. This gives the protein CASSLTSRGQTDGYTF.